The 14 T cell receptor beta chains presented below share a single source sample, sequenced in a study of T cells in Graves' hyperthyroidism and ophthalmopathy. RNA transcripts served as the template for amplifying TCR beta CDR3 regions. The study used the HTBI primer set for a first-round RT-PCR of the TCR CDR3. TCRdb analysed the multiplex PCR reads with MiXCR anew, one entry per CDR3 protein. The sample lists about 640,000 distinct CDR3 sequences, 20% occurring once. Sequenced: blood. The receptors were gathered from a man aged 25 to 45 with Graves' ophthalmopathy.

The chain joins TRBV7-2 to TRBJ2-3; D possibly corresponds to TRBD2 (6 bases). The CDR3 contains 15 residues. Germline V gene lookup returns CDR1 SGHTA and CDR2 FQGNSA. Trimming pared 8 bases from V and 1 base from J, leaving 16 bases between. CDR3: CASATGGLGTDTQYF. In DNA, the CDR3 is TGTGCCAGCGCGACCGGGGGATTGGGCACAGATACGCAGTATTTT.

This clonotype was recorded many times. The chain has TRBV20-1 and TRBJ2-7; TRBD2 aligns across 10 bases. The V and J ends lost 2 bases and 2 bases, in that order; junction bases with no gene match: 9. CDR3 length: 16 residues. CDR1 and CDR2 (germline): DFQATT, SNEGSKA (reference sequence). CDR3 nucleotides: TGCAGTGCTAGACCACCGGGACTAGCGAAAACCTACGAGCAGTACTTC. Translation: CSARPPGLAKTYEQYF.

On this clonotype: One junction end disagrees with the germline gene, perhaps due to a read error. V and J are TRBV24-1 and TRBJ2-6; D is perhaps TRBD1 (6 bases). In germline, CDR1 is KGHDR, CDR2 SFDVKD. This CDR3 is 15 amino acids long. The CDR3 DNA follows: TGTGCCACCAGTGATGGGGGCTCTGGGGCCCACGTCCTGACTTTC. It is translated as CATSDGGSGAHVLTF.

This clonotype was counted a few times. The chain has TRBV29-1 and TRBJ2-7, with 7 bases that match TRBD1. Germline CDR1 reads SQVTM; CDR2 reads ANQGSEA. The CDR3 covers 12 residues. Trimming took 7 bases from V and 1 from J; bases not matched to a gene: 4. Written as DNA, the CDR3 is TGCAGCGGAAGGGACAGTTCCTACGAGCAGTACTTC. As protein: CSGRDSSYEQYF.

There are many counts of this clonotype. The chain couples TRBV11-2 to TRBJ2-3, with 8 nucleotides matching TRBD2. The V gene's germline CDR1 is SGHAT and CDR2 FQNNGV. Trimming took 5 bases from V and 0 from J; bases not matched to a gene: 4. This CDR3 has 15 amino acids. The CDR3 DNA follows: TGTGCCAGCAGCGCTAGCGGGCTCAGCACAGATACGCAGTATTTT. The encoded protein is CASSASGLSTDTQYF.

There are many counts of this clonotype. The genes are TRBV11-2 and TRBJ2-7, with unresolved D. CDR3 size: 12 residues. Germline loops: CDR1 SGHAT, CDR2 FQNNGV. V was pared by 1 base and J by 5 bases, with 6 bases between. Here the CDR3 reads CASSLVANEQYF. The CDR3 coding sequence is TGTGCCAGCAGCTTAGTTGCTAACGAGCAGTACTTC. Combining the CDR3 with reference TRBV11-2 and TRBJ2-7 gives the whole variable domain EAGVAQSPRYKIIEKRQSVAFWCNPISGHATLYWYQQILGQGPKLLIQFQNNGVVDDSQLPKDRFSAERLKGVDSTLKIQPAKLEDSAVYLCASSLVANEQYFGPGTRLTVT.

This clonotype was picked up many times. The chain uses TRBV6-5 and TRBJ2-1; D remains unclear. The germline V gene encodes CDR1 MNHEY and CDR2 SVGAGI. The V gene lost 2 bases and the J gene lost 3 bases, with 8 bases spanning the gap. The CDR3 extends over 14 amino acids. CDR3 coding DNA: TGTGCCAGCAGTTACCTGAGGAGCTACAATGAGCAGTTCTTC. This encodes CASSYLRSYNEQFF.

The J gene is TRBJ2-3, the V gene TRBV30; 9 bases map to TRBD1. Germline V CDR1 and CDR2: GTSNPN, SVGIG (reference sequence). Trimming cost V 1 base and J 4 bases; bases outside gene matches: 9. The CDR3 has 16 amino acids. CDR3: CAWSATTGGPADTQYF. DNA for the CDR3: TGTGCCTGGAGTGCAACGACAGGGGGGCCGGCAGATACGCAGTATTTT.

This clonotype showed up just a few times. The chain uses TRBV11-2 and TRBJ1-4; D not resolved. Trimming cost V 6 bases and J 7 bases, with 15 bases left between them. The germline V gene encodes CDR1 SGHAT and CDR2 FQNNGV. The CDR3 is 14 residues long. Here the CDR3 DNA reads TGTGCCAGCAGACAGACTGTCTCGGGTGAAAAACTGTTTTTT. As protein: CASRQTVSGEKLFF. Combining the CDR3 with reference TRBV11-2 and TRBJ1-4 gives the whole variable domain EAGVAQSPRYKIIEKRQSVAFWCNPISGHATLYWYQQILGQGPKLLIQFQNNGVVDDSQLPKDRFSAERLKGVDSTLKIQPAKLEDSAVYLCASRQTVSGEKLFFGSGTQLSVL.

The chain is built from TRBV30 and TRBJ2-1; TRBD2 matches 7 bases. Germline loops: CDR1 GTSNPN, CDR2 SVGIG (reference sequence). The CDR3 contains 15 residues. V was pared by 0 bases and J by 7 bases, with 9 bases of the junction left unmatched. In nucleotides, the CDR3 is TGTGCCTGGAGTGTATGGGAGGGCCCTCGGAATGAGCAGTTCTTC. Translated: CAWSVWEGPRNEQFF.

This clonotype was seen ten or more times. V usage is TRBV28 and J usage is TRBJ1-1; D is unclear. V lost 4 bases and J lost 1, with 16 bases in between. The CDR3 is 16 residues long. CDR1 is MDHEN, CDR2 SYDVKM, per germline. CDR3 residues: CASSSITASPNTEAFF. The CDR3, as DNA: TGTGCCAGCAGTTCTATTACAGCGAGTCCGAACACTGAAGCTTTCTTT.

This clonotype has more than one count but fewer than ten. The rearrangement links TRBV9 to TRBJ2-3; TRBD2 matches at 7 bases. The J segment lost 6 bases and the V segment lost 0 bases, leaving 10 bases of the junction unmatched. The CDR3 length is 16 residues. Germline values: CDR1 SGDLS, CDR2 YYNGEE. In nucleotides, the CDR3 is TGTGCCAGCAGCGTAGTAGGCGGGAGAGGTCGCGATACGCAGTATTTT. Encoded protein: CASSVVGGRGRDTQYF.

This chain uses TRBV27 with TRBJ2-1, with TRBD1 matching over 11 bases. Germline trimming cut 4 bases from V and 8 bases from J; bases unmatched to any gene: 10. The germline V gene has CDR1 MNHEY and CDR2 SMNVEV (reference sequence). This CDR3 has 16 residues. The CDR3 nucleotides read TGTGCCAGCAGTTCCAACCGGGACAGGGGGGTCCATGAGCAGTTCTTC. Protein sequence: CASSSNRDRGVHEQFF.

In this sample, this clonotype turned up a few times. The chain carries TRBV5-5 and TRBJ2-7; D ambiguous. This CDR3 comprises 11 residues. Per the germline V gene, CDR1 is SGHKS and CDR2 is YYEKEE (reference sequence). V was clipped by 4 bases and J by 7 bases, with 9 bases between them. This chain's CDR3 is CASSPSKEQYF. The CDR3 nucleotides are TGTGCCAGCAGCCCTTCTAAGGAGCAGTACTTC.